This T cell receptor (beta chain) was obtained from a study of cytomegalovirus exposure and HLA in healthy donors. Whole-study results and caveats: Prior analysis indicated that the majority of TCR beta V segments exhibited productivity approximately 87% or approximately 30% of the time. Reportedly, HLA-A and HLA-B alleles of most subjects were accurately predicted from TCR beta.

This CDR3 has 14 residues. V lost 7 bases and J 4 bases, leaving 14 bases between the germline ends. Germline assignment: CDR1 LNHDA and CDR2 SQIVND (reference sequence). Primers: 60 Vbeta forward and 13 Jbeta reverse. This table comes from immunoSEQ multiplex PCR, and its TCRdb copy is limited to in-frame clones, with some not included. Among over 130,000 clones listed, around 75% were seen once. Missing from this donor's record is the CMV serostatus. This clone was recorded once. The antigen remains unidentified. This TCR was recovered from a human donor in good health. This chain connects TRBV19 to TRBJ1-5, with D perhaps TRBD1 (5 bases). The sample was PBMCs. The chain's CDR3 is CASMGLRRNQPQHF. The CDR3 DNA follows: TGTGCCAGTATGGGACTAAGGAGGAATCAGCCCCAGCATTTT.